Included here is one T cell receptor beta chain sequence, with context. This specimen belongs to a study of blood T cell repertoires in COVID-19. Study summary: Nucleic acid was either cDNA or gDNA, and it came from T cells, B-cell-depleted T cells, or PBMCs.

As processed by the authors: Reference gene primer amplification in the assay estimated nucleated cell counts. TCRdb's copy holds only in-frame clones and misses some; the assay was immunoSEQ multiplex PCR. V, J and clone size are taken as reported in that table, and D and trimming were inferred from the DNA itself. Here the sample spans 84,000 or so clones, about four fifths being singletons. V dropped 0 bases and J dropped 2; count of bases not matched to a gene: 6. CDR1 and CDR2 (germline): SGDLS, YYNGEE. The CDR3 is 17 residues long. The sequenced sample consisted of peripheral blood. The receptor was derived from a man between 65 and 79 years old with COVID-19, enrolled during active disease. The rearrangement uses TRBV9 and TRBJ2-2, with 8 bases fitting TRBD2. The CDR3 loop is CASSVAAGAANTGELFF. CDR3 coding DNA: TGTGCCAGCAGCGTAGCAGCGGGGGCCGCTAACACCGGGGAGCTGTTTTTT.